The source of this TCR beta chain is a study of tumor and adjacent non-tumor tissue in lung cancer. The CDR3 covers 15 residues. The germline gives CDR1 SGDLS, CDR2 YYNGEE. Note on this clonotype: A read error may be the cause here, since a much bigger clone is one base away.

This sample's RNA came from whole unsorted tissue. TCRbeta libraries were built with three rounds of nested PCR, modified from ARM-PCR. TCRdb used MiXCR to reprocess the multiplex PCR reads, holding one entry per CDR3 protein. The data contain 70,000 or so distinct CDR3 sequences, approximately 63% of them singletons. This clonotype originated in a man aged 45-65 years with non-small cell lung cancer. Sequencing was performed on lung tumor tissue. The chain combines TRBV9 with TRBJ2-6, with a weak D call TRBD1 (6 bases). CDR3 in amino acids: CTSSTNRAGANVLTF. The CDR3 bases are TGTACCAGCAGCACAAACAGGGCTGGGGCCAACGTCCTGACTTTC. Full variable domain (rest looked up from reference TRBV9 and TRBJ2-6): DSGVTQTPKHLITATGQRVTLRCSPRSGDLSVYWYQQSLDQGLQFLIQYYNGEERAKGNILERFSAQQFPDLHSELNLSSLELGDSALYFCTSSTNRAGANVLTFGAGSRLTVL.